Sequencing of this TCR beta chain was carried out in a study of OX40 agonist ivuxolimab in advanced cancers. Across the whole study: Among those enrolled, mean age was around 55 years (range roughly 23 to 79) and 82.7% were male. Three patients showed partial responses: one hepatocellular carcinoma and two cutaneous melanoma cases.

Generated by immunoSEQ multiplex PCR, the TCRdb table keeps only in-frame clones and is missing some. The data contain about 100,000 clones, 90% of them singletons. The CDR3 extends over 15 amino acids. V lost 3 bases, J lost 7 bases, and 17 bases lay in between. Germline V lookup: CDR1 SGHAT, CDR2 FQDESV (reference sequence). The origin of this receptor is an adult with an advanced solid tumor such as melanoma, head and neck, liver or kidney cancer. This specimen was CD4+ or CD8+ T cells sorted from blood, taken in a trial of the OX40 agonist ivuxolimab. V is TRBV11-1 and J is TRBJ2-3; a possible D gene is TRBD2 (5 bases). CDR3: CASSFRGLPTYTQYF. The DNA of the CDR3 is TGTGCCAGCAGCTTTCGCGGACTCCCCACGTATACGCAGTATTTT.